This T cell receptor (beta chain) was identified in a study of blood T cell repertoires in COVID-19. Study-level background: Acute-phase and convalescent COVID-19 samples originated in the United States, Italy and Spain. PBMCs, B-cell-depleted T cells, or T cells were the source of the cDNA or gDNA that made up the material.

In the source study's methods: Estimated nucleated cell counts came from reference gene primer amplification. Repertoires were generated with immunoSEQ multiplex PCR, while TCRdb's copy carries only in-frame clones and drops some. That table furnishes V, J and clone size, whereas the DNA furnished D and trimming. Among about 98,000 clones, approximately 81% were seen once, and the ten largest hold around 4.1%. Germline values: CDR1 SGHVS, CDR2 FNYEAQ. Trimming at V came to 2 bases and at J to 2 bases, leaving 4 bases not matched to a gene. The CDR3 is 17 amino acids. The specimen sequenced was peripheral blood. This chain connects TRBV7-6 to TRBJ2-3, with 13 bases fitting TRBD2. The TCR originated in a man aged 55 to 70 with acute or convalescent COVID-19. The CDR3 nucleotides are TGTGCCAGCAGCTTACAGGGACTAGCGGGATACACAGATACGCAGTATTTT. This translates into CASSLQGLAGYTDTQYF.